One sample yielded the 3 T cell receptor beta chains listed below, sequenced in a study of OX40 agonist ivuxolimab in advanced cancers. Produced via immunoSEQ multiplex PCR; TCRdb's table is partial and in-frame only. The table lists about 58,000 clones, about 89% of them singletons, with 3.8% in the top ten. Sample: CD4+ or CD8+ T cells sorted from blood, taken in a trial of the OX40 agonist ivuxolimab. The receptor source for this set is an adult with an advanced solid tumor such as melanoma, head and neck, liver or kidney cancer.

V and J are TRBV5-5 and TRBJ2-1; a possible D gene is TRBD1 (6 bases). CDR3 size: 14 residues. Trimming removed 5 bases at V and 4 bases at J, with 13 bases between. Germline CDR1 SGHKS, CDR2 YYEKEE (reference sequence). The CDR3 reads CASRRDTLYNEQFF. CDR3 DNA: TGTGCCAGCAGACGGGACACCTTATACAATGAGCAGTTCTTC.

The chain uses TRBV5-1 and TRBJ2-1; a weak D match, TRBD2 (5 bases). Deletions cut 0 bases from V and 2 bases from J, with 9 bases between. The CDR3 is 15 residues long. The V gene's germline CDR1 is SGHRS and CDR2 YFSETQ. The CDR3, as DNA: TGCGCCAGCAGCTTGGGTCTAGCTGCCTACAATGAGCAGTTCTTC. This sequence encodes CASSLGLAAYNEQFF.

V is TRBV30 and J is TRBJ2-4; tentatively, D is TRBD1 or TRBD2 (5 bases each). Trimming cost V 4 bases and J 1 base, with 14 bases left between them. The germline V gene has CDR1 GTSNPN and CDR2 SVGIG (reference sequence). This CDR3 is built from 15 residues. CDR3 nucleotide sequence: TGTGCCTGGAAGTTTGCAGGGACCGCCAAAAACATTCAGTACTTC. Its translation: CAWKFAGTAKNIQYF.